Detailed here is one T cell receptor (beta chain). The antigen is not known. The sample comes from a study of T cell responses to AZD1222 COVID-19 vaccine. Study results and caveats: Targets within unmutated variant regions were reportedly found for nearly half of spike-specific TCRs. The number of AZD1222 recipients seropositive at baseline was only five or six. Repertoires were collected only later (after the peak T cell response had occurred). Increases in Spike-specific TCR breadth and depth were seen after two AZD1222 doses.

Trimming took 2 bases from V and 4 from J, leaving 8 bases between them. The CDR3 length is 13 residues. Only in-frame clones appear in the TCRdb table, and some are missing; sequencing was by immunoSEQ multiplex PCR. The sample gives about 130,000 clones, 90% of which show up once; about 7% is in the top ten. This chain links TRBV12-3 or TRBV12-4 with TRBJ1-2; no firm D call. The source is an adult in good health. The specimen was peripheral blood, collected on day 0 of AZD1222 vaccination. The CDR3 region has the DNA TGTGCCAGCAGTTTACGGTCTTCCTATGGCTACACCTTC. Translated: CASSLRSSYGYTF.